The 31 T cell receptor beta chains listed next were all sequenced from one sample in a study of shared clonotypes between healthy human individuals. Repertoires were generated with immunoSEQ multiplex PCR, while TCRdb's copy carries only in-frame clones and drops some. The top ten clones hold about 1.7% of a sample with hundreds of thousands of clones, approximately 79% of them seen once. Input material: memory CD4+ T cells sorted from blood. Subset defined: CD45RA-negative fraction. The receptors here all came from a young woman in good health.

The chain links TRBV7-8 to TRBJ2-1; possible D gene TRBD1, 6 bases. Germline lookup yields CDR1 SGHVS and CDR2 FQNEAQ. V was cut by 5 bases and J by 4 bases, with 9 bases left in between. The CDR3 covers 13 residues. The CDR3 coding sequence is TGTGCCAGCAGCAAACAGGGTTACAATGAGCAGTTCTTC. It is translated as CASSKQGYNEQFF.

The chain couples TRBV11-2 to TRBJ2-3, with 9 bases lining up with TRBD2. V trimming: 2 bases; J trimming: 0 bases; junction bases outside the gene matches: 3. Germline V gene data show CDR1 as SGHAT and CDR2 as FQNNGV. The CDR3 contains 16 residues. Here the CDR3 DNA reads TGTGCCAGCAGCTTAATGAGCGGGAGGAGCACAGATACGCAGTATTTT. Protein sequence: CASSLMSGRSTDTQYF.

The V gene is TRBV25-1, the J gene TRBJ2-2, with D uncertain. Germline V gene lookup returns CDR1 MGHDK and CDR2 SYGVNS. The V and J ends lost 5 bases and 7 bases respectively, with 11 bases between them. The CDR3 has 13 residues. The CDR3: CASSPRDHGELFF. Written as DNA, the CDR3 is TGTGCCAGCAGTCCCCGAGACCACGGGGAGCTGTTTTTT. Drawing the rest from reference TRBV25-1 and TRBJ2-2, the complete variable domain is EADIYQTPRYLVIGTGKKITLECSQTMGHDKMYWYQQDPGMELHLIHYSYGVNSTEKGDLSSESTVSRIRTEHFPLTLESARPSHTSQYLCASSPRDHGELFFGEGSRLTVL.

This chain links TRBV19 with TRBJ1-5; unclear D gene. The CDR3 sequence is 14 residues long. V lost 1 base to trimming and J lost 5 bases, with 9 bases between them. The germline V gene encodes CDR1 LNHDA and CDR2 SQIVND (reference sequence). The DNA of the CDR3 is TGTGCCAGTAGTATAGCCAGCCCCGATCAGCCCCAGCATTTT. It specifies CASSIASPDQPQHF.

This clone has only a few counts. This chain links TRBV29-1 with TRBJ2-1; TRBD2 might be the D (6 bases). CDR1 SQVTM and CDR2 ANQGSEA come from the germline V gene. V was pared by 5 bases and J by 10 bases, with 18 bases between. The CDR3 consists of 13 residues. CDR3 residues: CSVRLTGEGEQFF. CDR3 nucleotides: TGCAGCGTTAGATTAACGGGAGAAGGGGAGCAGTTCTTC.

The rearrangement uses TRBV5-1 and TRBJ1-5; a possible D gene is TRBD1 (6 bases). Trimming removed 0 bases from V and 7 bases from J, with 11 bases in between. Germline lookup yields CDR1 SGHRS and CDR2 YFSETQ. CDR3 length equals 14 residues. The CDR3 protein is CASSLGTEGQPQHF. The CDR3 coding sequence is TGCGCCAGCAGCTTGGGGACAGAAGGGCAGCCCCAGCATTTT.

V and J are TRBV7-9 and TRBJ2-2; 7 bases match TRBD1. The trim removed 6 bases at V and 7 bases at J, leaving 5 bases unmatched. The V gene's germline CDR1 is SEHNR and CDR2 FQNEAQ (reference sequence). This CDR3 contains 13 residues. CDR3 amino acids: CASRDRVDGELFF. CDR3 nucleotide sequence: TGTGCCAGCAGAGACAGGGTCGACGGGGAGCTGTTTTTT.

The chain couples TRBV21-1 to TRBJ2-1; TRBD2 is taken as the D call from the table, unchecked against the DNA. TRBV21-1 is shown as a pseudogene. The CDR3 totals 17 residues. The CDR3 reads CASSTPRQRCSYNEQFF. CDR3 DNA sequence: TGTGCCAGCAGCACCCCCCGGCAGCGCTGCTCCTACAATGAGCAGTTCTTC.

J is TRBJ1-5 and V is TRBV30; no firm D call. V dropped 0 bases and J dropped 4 bases, with 10 bases sitting between them. The germline gives CDR1 GTSNPN, CDR2 SVGIG (reference sequence). CDR3 length: 14 amino acids. The chain's CDR3 is CAWSVSSLNQPQHF. The DNA for the CDR3 is TGTGCCTGGAGTGTGAGCAGCCTTAATCAGCCCCAGCATTTT.

The chain links TRBV23-1 to TRBJ2-1; 8 bases align to TRBD2. TRBV23-1 is an ORF, with its function uncertain. The CDR3 consists of 19 residues. Trimming cost V 3 bases and J 4 bases; bases outside gene matches: 17. The CDR3 nucleotides are TGCGCCAGCAGTCAGGAGACAGGCGCCGGGACTAGTGAGTACAATGAGCAGTTCTTC. Translated: CASSQETGAGTSEYNEQFF.

The chain uses TRBV4-1 and TRBJ2-7, with 9 bases matching TRBD1. Looked up from germline, CDR1 is MGHRA and CDR2 is YSYEKL. The CDR3 contains 15 residues. Trimming cost V 1 base and J 7 bases; bases outside gene matches: 8. The chain's CDR3 is CASSQVGDRVREQYF. The CDR3 region has the DNA TGCGCCAGCAGCCAAGTTGGGGACAGGGTGCGGGAGCAGTACTTC.

This clone appeared a single time. The gene calls are TRBV19 and TRBJ2-5; TRBD2 matches at 10 bases. The CDR3 sequence is 15 residues long. The trim removed 5 bases at V and 5 bases at J, leaving 8 bases unmatched. CDR1 and CDR2 (germline): LNHDA, SQIVND (reference sequence). The DNA of the CDR3 is TGTGCCAGTAGTGGTAGCGGGAGGATTCAGGAGACCCAGTACTTC. Protein sequence: CASSGSGRIQETQYF.

V and J are TRBV5-1 and TRBJ2-1; 9 bases line up with TRBD1. The V and J ends lost 4 bases and 2 bases, in that order; junction bases with no gene match: 4. The CDR3 is made up of 15 amino acids. Looked up from germline, CDR1 is SGHRS and CDR2 is YFSETQ. CDR3 sequence reads: CASSPGQGTYNEQFF. CDR3 in DNA: TGCGCCAGCAGCCCCGGACAGGGGACCTACAATGAGCAGTTCTTC.

The chain uses TRBV7-8 and TRBJ1-2; D gene unclear. The V and J ends lost 3 bases and 2 bases respectively, with 16 bases between them. In germline, CDR1 is SGHVS, CDR2 FQNEAQ. The CDR3 is made up of 16 amino acids. The CDR3 protein is CASSLGPTQVNYGYTF. Written as DNA, the CDR3 is TGTGCCAGCAGCTTGGGTCCTACCCAAGTCAACTATGGCTACACCTTC.

The J gene is TRBJ2-2, the V gene TRBV18; D is perhaps TRBD1 (6 bases). V lost 3 bases and J 2 bases, leaving 16 bases between the germline ends. Germline-derived CDR1 and CDR2 are KGHSH and LQKENI. The CDR3 covers 17 residues. The CDR3 loop reads CASSPETNRANTGELFF. The CDR3 nucleotides are TGTGCCAGCTCACCTGAGACAAACAGGGCTAACACCGGGGAGCTGTTTTTT.

The chain carries TRBV6-5 and TRBJ1-2; D is perhaps TRBD1 (5 bases). This CDR3 is built from 16 residues. V lost 0 bases and J lost 5, with 16 bases in between. CDR1 MNHEY and CDR2 SVGAGI come from the germline V gene. The CDR3 DNA is TGTGCCAGCAGTTACTCGGAGGCCCTCAGGGTTTATGGCTACACCTTC. It specifies CASSYSEALRVYGYTF.

The chain employs TRBV2 and TRBJ1-5; tentatively, D is TRBD1 (5 bases). This CDR3 is built from 13 residues. V shed 8 bases and J shed 6 bases, with 14 bases lying between them. Germline CDR1 and CDR2: SNHLY and FYNNEI. CDR3: CASRRGERQPQHF. The CDR3 DNA reads TGTGCCAGCCGTAGGGGAGAACGTCAGCCCCAGCATTTT.

The J gene is TRBJ2-3, the V gene TRBV7-6, with D maybe TRBD2 (5 bases). This CDR3 comprises 14 residues. The germline V and J ends were trimmed by 4 bases and 0 bases, with 8 bases remaining between them. CDR1 SGHVS and CDR2 FNYEAQ come from the germline V gene. The CDR3 coding sequence is TGTGCCAGCAGCTATAGGACTAGCACAGATACGCAGTATTTT. This sequence encodes CASSYRTSTDTQYF.

V gene TRBV5-4 combines with J gene TRBJ2-6; unclear D gene. Germline V gives CDR1 SGHNT, CDR2 YYREEE (reference sequence). The CDR3 totals 14 residues. Trimming pared 4 bases from V and 3 bases from J, leaving 8 bases between. The CDR3 loop reads CASSPLVGANVLTF. DNA of the CDR3: TGTGCCAGCAGCCCCCTTGTTGGGGCCAACGTCCTGACTTTC.

The chain carries TRBV19 and TRBJ2-3, with 7 bases matching TRBD2. Germline V CDR1 and CDR2: LNHDA, SQIVND (reference sequence). Losses at the gene ends were 7 bases for V and 8 bases for J; bases not matched to a gene: 15. The CDR3 runs to 15 residues. CDR3 DNA sequence: TGTGCCAGTACCGCTACCCGGGGGGATAGCGCTACGCAGTATTTT. This codes for CASTATRGDSATQYF.

The chain recombines TRBV7-8 with TRBJ1-2; D is unresolved. The germline CDR1 and CDR2 sequences are SGHVS and FQNEAQ. This CDR3 has 15 amino acids. Trimming removed 3 bases from V and 5 bases from J, with 16 bases in between. Written as DNA, the CDR3 is TGTGCCAGCAGCTTGGTTCCAGCAGACGCTTATGGCTACACCTTC. Translated: CASSLVPADAYGYTF.

This clone came up a few times. The chain recombines TRBV11-2 with TRBJ2-7, with 7 bases matching TRBD2. Germline trimming cut 3 bases from V and 5 bases from J; bases unmatched to any gene: 7. CDR3 size: 14 residues. The germline V gene has CDR1 SGHAT and CDR2 FQNNGV. The DNA of the CDR3 is TGTGCCAGCAGCTTTGCGGGAGTAATGAACGAGCAGTACTTC. It encodes CASSFAGVMNEQYF.

There are a few counts of this clone. V is TRBV7-8 and J is TRBJ1-6; D is unclear. This CDR3 contains 13 residues. V shed 4 bases and J shed 8 bases, with 9 bases lying between them. Germline values: CDR1 SGHVS, CDR2 FQNEAQ. CDR3 DNA sequence: TGTGCCAGCAGCTCCCAGAGGGATTCACCCCTCCACTTT. Protein product: CASSSQRDSPLHF.

In regard to this clone: This sample includes further DNA sequences coding for the same CDR3. This sequence joins TRBV5-1 and TRBJ2-3; D is unresolved. Between the trimmed V and J ends, which lost 4 bases and 0 bases, there was a span of 6 bases. Per the germline V gene, CDR1 is SGHRS and CDR2 is YFSETQ. The length of the CDR3 is 13 residues. This CDR3 reads CASSDGSTDTQYF. The CDR3 nucleotides are TGCGCCAGCAGCGACGGAAGCACAGATACGCAGTATTTT.

This clone was seen only once. V is TRBV10-3 and J is TRBJ2-3; either TRBD1 or TRBD2 may supply D (6 bases each). CDR1 is ENHRY and CDR2 is SYGVKD in the germline V gene. This CDR3 is 16 amino acids long. Trimming took off 10 bases at V and 2 bases at J, with 22 bases between the two ends. This CDR3 is CATSGGTQGHTDTQYF. DNA of the CDR3: TGTGCCACTTCAGGAGGGACACAGGGACACACAGATACGCAGTATTTT.

The chain employs TRBV5-1 and TRBJ2-3, with TRBD2 matching 14 bases. The CDR3 spans 19 residues. Looked up from germline, CDR1 is SGHRS and CDR2 is YFSETQ. The ends lost 0 bases at V and 7 bases at J; junction bases unmatched: 13. The CDR3 DNA reads as TGCGCCAGCAGCTTGGGCGGGACTAGCGGGAGTGAGAGGAGGAATACGCAGTATTTT. It specifies CASSLGGTSGSERRNTQYF.

Note on this clone: The junction does not match germline at one end; this may be a read error. The genes are TRBV29-1 and TRBJ2-7; no reliable D call. The CDR3 extends over 14 amino acids. The germline CDR1 and CDR2 sequences are SQVTM and ANQGSEA. Written as DNA, the CDR3 is TGCAGCGCTGAACATTTATCTCCTCCCTACGAGCAGTACTTC. This translates into CSAEHLSPPYEQYF.

This clone has more than one count but fewer than ten. The V call is TRBV28, the J call TRBJ1-1; D is uncertain. The length of the CDR3 is 13 residues. The V and J ends lost 3 bases and 5 bases respectively, with 10 bases between them. Looked up from germline, CDR1 is MDHEN and CDR2 is SYDVKM. The CDR3 nucleotides are TGTGCCAGCAGTTTGTGGGGTAGTACTGAAGCTTTCTTT. The encoded protein is CASSLWGSTEAFF.

The rearrangement uses TRBV5-1 and TRBJ1-1, with D unclear. The CDR3 is 14 residues long. Germline V lookup: CDR1 SGHRS, CDR2 YFSETQ. V was pared by 3 bases and J by 1 base, with 10 bases between. CDR3: CASSSDGGNTEAFF. The DNA of the CDR3 is TGCGCCAGCAGCTCGGACGGCGGGAACACTGAAGCTTTCTTT.

The chain links TRBV5-1 to TRBJ2-7; D may correspond to TRBD1 or TRBD2 (5 bases each). V lost 4 bases to trimming and J lost 3 bases, with 14 bases between them. Germline CDR1 reads SGHRS; CDR2 reads YFSETQ. CDR3 length: 14 residues. The CDR3 reads CASSDITGGYEQYF. CDR3 DNA sequence: TGCGCCAGCAGCGACATCACTGGGGGCTACGAGCAGTACTTC.

The rearrangement joins TRBV4-1 to TRBJ2-3, with 8 bases identical to TRBD2. From germline, CDR1 is MGHRA and CDR2 YSYEKL. Trimming at V came to 1 base and at J to 4 bases, leaving 7 bases not matched to a gene. This CDR3 has 16 residues. CDR3 coding DNA: TGCGCCAGCAGCCAAGGGCGGGAGGCCGTCGCAGATACGCAGTATTTT. It is translated as CASSQGREAVADTQYF.